The 29 T cell receptor beta chains below were found in one sample sequenced in a study of blood T cell repertoires in COVID-19. Profiling relied on immunoSEQ multiplex PCR, and the TCRdb table lists in-frame clones only, not all of them. The sample has 350,000 to 450,000 clones, 86% seen once. Sequencing was carried out using peripheral blood. All receptors come from a woman aged 60-75 years with COVID-19, enrolled during active disease.

The chain combines TRBV7-8 with TRBJ1-1; weak D call: TRBD1 (6 bases). Trimming cost V 1 base and J 6 bases, with 12 bases left between them. The CDR3 sequence is 14 residues long. Germline CDR1 reads SGHVS; CDR2 reads FQNEAQ. The CDR3 is CASSLGGPRPEAFF. DNA for the CDR3: TGTGCCAGCAGCTTAGGGGGGCCTAGGCCTGAAGCTTTCTTT.

V and J are TRBV6-1 and TRBJ1-5; TRBD1 agrees at 7 bases. The CDR3 runs to 16 residues. V gave up 2 bases and J gave up 5 bases; unmatched junction bases: 9. The germline gives CDR1 MNHNS, CDR2 SASEGT. CDR3 sequence: CASSEFGGGAYQPQHF. The CDR3 DNA sequence: TGTGCCAGCAGTGAATTTGGAGGGGGCGCGTATCAGCCCCAGCATTTT.

The chain recombines TRBV25-1 with TRBJ1-2; weak D call: TRBD1 (5 bases). V gave up 7 bases and J gave up 2 bases, with 11 bases separating them. CDR1 MGHDK and CDR2 SYGVNS come from the germline V gene. The CDR3 covers 13 residues. CDR3 protein: CASTQGRNYGYTF. In DNA form, the CDR3 reads TGTGCCAGCACTCAGGGCAGAAACTATGGCTACACCTTC.

The genes are TRBV10-3 and TRBJ1-5; D not certain. The CDR3 is 14 amino acids. Germline V gene sequence: CDR1 ENHRY, CDR2 SYGVKD. The V end was cut by 3 bases, the J end by 3 bases, with 9 bases between. CDR3 protein: CAISEDMDNQPQHF. The CDR3 DNA sequence: TGTGCCATCAGTGAAGACATGGACAATCAGCCCCAGCATTTT.

The gene calls are TRBV9 and TRBJ2-3, with D unresolved. CDR1 and CDR2 from the germline V gene are SGDLS and YYNGEE. CDR3 length: 15 residues. The V and J ends lost 2 bases and 5 bases respectively, with 15 bases between them. CDR3 region: CASSVTDATGDTQYF. The CDR3 coding sequence is TGTGCCAGCAGCGTTACAGACGCTACCGGAGATACGCAGTATTTT.

J is TRBJ1-1 and V is TRBV4-1, with TRBD1 as a possible D gene (5 bases). Per the germline V gene, CDR1 is MGHRA and CDR2 is YSYEKL. The CDR3 length is 16 residues. Trimming took 2 bases from V and 0 from J, leaving 13 bases between them. CDR3 region: CASSQTGLELNTEAFF. CDR3 in DNA: TGCGCCAGCAGCCAAACGGGACTAGAACTGAACACTGAAGCTTTCTTT.

V and J are TRBV5-4 and TRBJ2-7; D possibly corresponds to TRBD1 (6 bases). CDR1 and CDR2 (germline): SGHNT, YYREEE (reference sequence). The V and J ends lost 3 bases and 3 bases respectively, with 19 bases between them. There are 16 residues in the CDR3. In nucleotides, the CDR3 is TGTGCCAGCAGCTCGATTTTTCTGACAGGAGACTACGAGCAGTACTTC. This translates into CASSSIFLTGDYEQYF.

The rearrangement uses TRBV27 and TRBJ1-1; D gene uncertain. Germline CDR1 reads MNHEY; CDR2 reads SMNVEV (reference sequence). The V end was cut by 3 bases, the J end by 5 bases, with 13 bases between. The CDR3 has 14 amino acids. For the CDR3, the DNA is TGTGCCAGCAGTTTTTGGGGAGGCGGAACTGAAGCTTTCTTT. This codes for CASSFWGGGTEAFF.

The CDR3 spells CASSSRTSGGYNEQFF. As DNA, the CDR3 is TGTGCCAGCTCTTCCCGAACTAGCGGGGGCTACAATGAGCAGTTCTTC. V and J are TRBV18 and TRBJ2-1, with 11 bases lining up with TRBD2. This CDR3 is built from 16 residues. Germline assignment: CDR1 KGHSH and CDR2 LQKENI. The V gene end was trimmed by 6 bases and the J gene end by 3 bases; junction bases not matched to a gene: 7. Based on the CDR3 plus reference TRBV18 and TRBJ2-1, the full variable domain is NAGVMQNPRHLVRRRGQEARLRCSPMKGHSHVYWYRQLPEEGLKFMVYLQKENIIDESGMPKERFSAEFPKEGPSILRIQQVVRGDSAAYFCASSSRTSGGYNEQFFGPGTRLTVL.

This CDR3 reads CASSQGPRGQGGYTF. CDR3 nucleotides: TGCGCCAGCAGCCAAGGGCCCAGGGGGCAGGGTGGCTACACCTTC. This chain connects TRBV4-3 to TRBJ1-2; 8 bases agree with TRBD1. The V gene end was trimmed by 1 base and the J gene end by 7 bases; junction bases not matched to a gene: 8. Germline CDR1 LGHNA, CDR2 YSLEER. This CDR3 is built from 15 residues.

The V gene is TRBV15, the J gene TRBJ2-3, with D possibly being TRBD1 (5 bases). The CDR3 has 14 amino acids. The germline V and J ends were trimmed by 0 bases and 4 bases, with 8 bases remaining between them. Germline CDR1 reads LNHNV; CDR2 reads YYDKDF (reference sequence). CDR3 DNA sequence: TGTGCCACCAGCAGAGATACAGGACCAGATACGCAGTATTTT. Protein: CATSRDTGPDTQYF.

The chain links TRBV5-6 to TRBJ2-1; 10 nucleotides match TRBD2. Germline-derived CDR1 and CDR2 are SGHDT and YYEEEE. V gave up 4 bases and J gave up 6 bases; unmatched junction bases: 10. The CDR3 is made up of 16 amino acids. The CDR3 reads CASSERPSGGANEQFF. The CDR3 DNA reads TGTGCCAGCAGCGAACGGCCCAGCGGGGGGGCCAATGAGCAGTTCTTC.

The chain links TRBV2 to TRBJ2-1, with D perhaps TRBD2 (6 bases). Trimming pared 8 bases from V and 9 bases from J, leaving 17 bases between. The CDR3 extends over 13 amino acids. In germline, CDR1 is SNHLY, CDR2 FYNNEI. CDR3 DNA sequence: TGTGCCAGCTTTTCTGGGGGGTCTGGTGAGCAGTTCTTC. As protein: CASFSGGSGEQFF.

This chain uses TRBV5-1 with TRBJ2-2, with 8 bases aligning to TRBD1. Losses at the gene ends were 7 bases for V and 3 bases for J; bases not matched to a gene: 8. The length of the CDR3 is 15 residues. Germline CDR1 SGHRS, CDR2 YFSETQ. Here the CDR3 reads CASARDRSDTGELFF. CDR3 coding DNA: TGCGCCAGCGCCCGGGACAGGAGTGACACCGGGGAGCTGTTTTTT.

This chain connects TRBV19 to TRBJ2-1; 14 nucleotides agree with TRBD2. This CDR3 spans 17 amino acids. V was pared by 6 bases and J by 0 bases, with 4 bases of the junction left unmatched. Germline V gene data show CDR1 as LNHDA and CDR2 as SQIVND (reference sequence). The CDR3 DNA reads TGTGCCAGTAGGGGACTAGCGGGAGATAGCTCCTACAATGAGCAGTTCTTC. It specifies CASRGLAGDSSYNEQFF.

The chain's CDR3 is CASSQNPAGGLREQYF. In DNA, the CDR3 is TGCGCCAGCAGCCAAAACCCAGCGGGGGGGCTTCGGGAGCAGTACTTC. The J gene is TRBJ2-7, the V gene TRBV4-1; 10 bases map to TRBD2. CDR1 MGHRA and CDR2 YSYEKL come from the germline V gene. Germline trimming cut 2 bases from V and 7 bases from J; bases unmatched to any gene: 11. This CDR3 has 16 amino acids.

For this clone: This CDR3 is also generated by other DNA sequences in the sample. V gene TRBV18 combines with J gene TRBJ2-5, with 7 bases that match TRBD1. This CDR3 has 14 amino acids. Trimming removed 0 bases from V and 3 bases from J; junction bases left unmatched: 1. Germline loops: CDR1 KGHSH, CDR2 LQKENI. The CDR3, as DNA: TGTGCCAGCTCACCACCGGGACAGAAAGAGACCCAGTACTTC. Translated, it gives CASSPPGQKETQYF.

The V and J genes are TRBV5-8 and TRBJ2-1; the D gene is possibly TRBD2 (5 bases). Trimming shortened V by 2 bases and J by 8 bases, and 11 bases separated the two germline ends. Looked up from germline, CDR1 is SGHTS and CDR2 is YDEGEE. The CDR3 is 13 amino acids. The chain's CDR3 is CASSFTSADEQFF. CDR3 DNA sequence: TGTGCCAGCAGCTTCACTAGTGCAGATGAGCAGTTCTTC.

This clone was counted between two and nine times. DNA for the CDR3: TGTGCCAGTAGTTTCACAGGGGCTAGCAATCAGCCCCAGCATTTT. Translation gives CASSFTGASNQPQHF. This chain joins TRBV19 and TRBJ1-5, with 7 bases matching TRBD1. Germline lookup yields CDR1 LNHDA and CDR2 SQIVND (reference sequence). There are 15 residues in the CDR3. V lost 5 bases, J lost 0 bases, and 4 bases stayed unmatched.

The chain recombines TRBV7-9 with TRBJ2-7; 9 bases agree with TRBD1. The CDR3 covers 16 residues. The trim removed 7 bases at V and 4 bases at J, leaving 14 bases unmatched. Germline V gene lookup returns CDR1 SEHNR and CDR2 FQNEAQ (reference sequence). The CDR3: CASTPLTGQGLYEQYF. CDR3 DNA sequence: TGTGCCAGCACCCCCCTTACGGGACAGGGCCTTTACGAGCAGTACTTC.

This chain uses TRBV3-1 (or the pseudogene TRBV3-2) with TRBJ2-1, with TRBD1 matching over 8 bases. The CDR3 sequence is 15 residues long. J was trimmed by 0 bases and V by 4 bases; bases with no gene match: 2. Germline-derived CDR1 and CDR2 are LGHDT and YNNKEL (reference sequence). Written as DNA, the CDR3 is TGTGCCAGCAGCCTTGACAGGGGCTCCTACAATGAGCAGTTCTTC. This sequence encodes CASSLDRGSYNEQFF.

The chain uses TRBV27 and TRBJ1-1; 8 bases match TRBD1. The CDR3 is made up of 13 amino acids. The V and J ends lost 5 bases and 10 bases, in that order; junction bases with no gene match: 9. The V gene's germline CDR1 is MNHEY and CDR2 SMNVEV (reference sequence). CDR3 protein: CASSPTGTGRAFF. The CDR3 region has the DNA TGTGCCAGCAGTCCAACCGGGACAGGCCGAGCTTTCTTT.

This clone was found once. The rearrangement joins TRBV5-4 to TRBJ1-2; 11 nucleotides agree with TRBD1. The germline V gene has CDR1 SGHNT and CDR2 YYREEE (reference sequence). V dropped 5 bases and J dropped 7; count of bases not matched to a gene: 19. The CDR3 loop spans 18 amino acids. CDR3 in DNA: TGTGCCAGCAGGGCCGACCGGGACAGGGGGATTTTACTTCGTGGCTACACCTTC. Residues: CASRADRDRGILLRGYTF.

The J gene is TRBJ1-2, the V gene TRBV9; TRBD1 is a possible D gene (5 bases). V was cut by 0 bases and J by 5 bases, with 14 bases left in between. This CDR3 contains 15 residues. The germline CDR1 and CDR2 sequences are SGDLS and YYNGEE. DNA of the CDR3: TGTGCCAGCAGCGTAGATTCAGGGAGCGGGTATGGCTACACCTTC. It codes for CASSVDSGSGYGYTF. The full variable domain, its missing parts supplied by reference TRBV9 and TRBJ1-2, is DSGVTQTPKHLITATGQRVTLRCSPRSGDLSVYWYQQSLDQGLQFLIQYYNGEERAKGNILERFSAQQFPDLHSELNLSSLELGDSALYFCASSVDSGSGYGYTFGSGTRLTVV.

CDR3 residues: CASSFTGVDYGYTF. The CDR3 DNA sequence: TGCGCCAGCAGCTTTACAGGGGTGGACTATGGCTACACCTTC. The chain recombines TRBV5-1 with TRBJ1-2; 7 bases match TRBD1. The CDR3 loop spans 14 amino acids. Germline loops: CDR1 SGHRS, CDR2 YFSETQ. After removal of 2 bases from V and 3 bases from J, the junction contained 4 bases not matched to a gene.

In nucleotides, the CDR3 is TGTGCCAGCAGCTTACTAAAGACTGAAGCTTTCTTT. Translation gives CASSLLKTEAFF. This sequence joins TRBV7-3 and TRBJ1-1; D remains unclear. Deletions cut 2 bases from V and 5 bases from J, with 6 bases between. The V gene's germline CDR1 is SGHTA and CDR2 FQGTGA. CDR3 length: 12 amino acids.

This clone was observed a single time. The chain employs TRBV5-1 and TRBJ1-3, with TRBD1 identical over 10 bases. V dropped 3 bases and J dropped 3; count of bases not matched to a gene: 3. The CDR3 runs 15 residues. Looked up from germline, CDR1 is SGHRS and CDR2 is YFSETQ. The CDR3 sequence: CASSYWTGGGNTIYF. The DNA of the CDR3 is TGCGCCAGCAGCTACTGGACAGGGGGTGGAAACACCATATATTTT.

The table lists this clone with a few counts. The J gene is TRBJ2-1, the V gene TRBV6-5; TRBD2 might be the D (5 bases). In germline, CDR1 is MNHEY, CDR2 SVGAGI. The CDR3 is 10 amino acids. The V and J ends lost 11 bases and 5 bases respectively, with 7 bases between them. For the CDR3, the DNA is TGTGCCTGGGGAGACAATGAGCAGTTCTTC. Translation gives CAWGDNEQFF.

The CDR3 spells CASSPGSSGNQPQHF. In nucleotides, the CDR3 is TGCGCCAGCTCTCCCGGGTCTAGCGGCAATCAGCCCCAGCATTTT. The J gene is TRBJ1-5, the V gene TRBV5-1; D not certain. The length of the CDR3 is 15 residues. Trimming left V 7 bases short and J 2 bases short, with 16 bases between. Germline V lookup: CDR1 SGHRS, CDR2 YFSETQ.